Listed below are T cell receptor beta chains from one sample, sequenced in a study of CD8+CD57+ T cells in acquired aplastic anemia. TCRdb recomputed calls from the reads with MiXCR, one row per CDR3 protein. The sample lists 150,000 to 200,000 distinct CDR3 sequences, around three fifths occurring once. The sequencing input was sorted CD4+, CD8+, or CD8+CD57+ T cells (not recorded which) from PBMCs. The receptors here all came from a human donor with severe aplastic anemia or a healthy control (not recorded which). CDR3s include the opening cysteine and the closing phenylalanine or tryptophan. A D gene is named only where the DNA matches it firmly. The size entry is marked missing in some rows and otherwise reads once, few, many or a size class.

>TRBV7-2|TRBJ1-5|NA|NA
TGTGCCAGCAGCTATGGGGCGGAGCAGCCCCAGCATTTT
CASSYGAEQPQHF
>TRBV9|TRBJ2-1|NA|NA
TGTGCCAGCAGCGTCGACGGAGGGGTAGATGAGCAGTTCTTC
CASSVDGGVDEQFF
>TRBV5-5|TRBJ2-2|NA|NA
TGTGCCAGCAGCCCAGTGGGGGATAGAGTCACCGGGGAGCTGTTTTTT
CASSPVGDRVTGELFF
>TRBV10-3|TRBJ1-5|NA|NA
TGTGCCATCAGTGACATCGTGGCAGCCGCCCCCAATCAGCCCCAGCATTTT
CAISDIVAAAPNQPQHF
>TRBV19|TRBJ2-1|NA|NA
TGTGCCAGTATGGGGTTGGGGTTCAATGAGCAGTTCTTC
CASMGLGFNEQFF
>TRBV20-1|TRBJ1-2|NA|TRBD1
TGCAGTGGCGGGACAGGACACTATGGCTACACCTTC
CSGGTGHYGYTF
>TRBV5-1|TRBJ2-3|NA|TRBD1
TGCGCCAGCAGCGTAGGGGGACAGGGGGGAAAGGGAGATACGCAGTATTTT
CASSVGGQGGKGDTQYF
>TRBV9|TRBJ2-7|NA|NA
TGTGCCAGCAGCGTAGCTCCAGGTGGGTTGATGGACGAGCAGTACTTC
CASSVAPGGLMDEQYF
>TRBV2|TRBJ2-1|NA|NA
TGTGCCAGCAGGACGCGGGTAGTGGGGCATGAGCAGTTCTTC
CASRTRVVGHEQFF
>TRBV10-1|TRBJ2-3|NA|NA
TGCGCCAGCAGTGAGCGACGTGATGCAGATACGCAGTATTTT
CASSERRDADTQYF
>TRBV4-3|TRBJ1-2|NA|NA
TGCGCCAGCAGCCCGTCGACAGGAGGAGTCTATGGCTACACCTTC
CASSPSTGGVYGYTF
>TRBV15|TRBJ1-5|once|NA
TGTGCCACCAGCAGAGAGAAGGGTATCAATCAGCCCCAGCATTTT
CATSREKGINQPQHF
>TRBV29-1|TRBJ1-2|NA|NA
TGCAGCGTTGAACCAACAGGTCGTCGAAGCTACACCTTC
CSVEPTGRRSYTF
>TRBV20-1|TRBJ2-1|NA|NA
TGCAGTGCTAGAGTCCCTAGTACTGTGTCCTACAATGAGCAGTTCTTC
CSARVPSTVSYNEQFF
>TRBV7-2|TRBJ2-7|NA|TRBD1
TGTGCCAGCAGCGGAGGGGACAGGGGGCGCGGTCGGTACTTC
CASSGGDRGRGRYF
>TRBV5-1|TRBJ2-5|NA|NA
TGCGCCAGCAGCTTAAGACAAGAGACCCAGTACTTC
CASSLRQETQYF
>TRBV5-4|TRBJ2-7|few|TRBD1
TGTGCCAGCAGCGGATGGACAGGGGGTACGTACGAGCAGTACTTC
CASSGWTGGTYEQYF
>TRBV30|TRBJ2-5|many|TRBD2
TGTGCCTGGCGACTAGCGGGTGGTTGGGAGACCCAGTACTTC
CAWRLAGGWETQYF
>TRBV12-3/TRBV12-4|TRBJ2-3|few|NA
TGTGCCAGCACTCAAGGGGAAACTACGCAGTATTTT
CASTQGETTQYF
>TRBV6-1|TRBJ1-1|NA|NA
TGTGCCAGCAGTTACTCAATGGGGACTGAAGCTTTCTTT
CASSYSMGTEAFF
>TRBV24-1|TRBJ2-5|few|NA
TGTGCCACCAGCAAGGGGGAGACCCAGTACTTC
CATSKGETQYF
>TRBV6-2/TRBV6-3|TRBJ1-6|NA|TRBD1
TGTGCCAGCAGTCGCAAGGACAGGGGAAGAGGTTCACCCCTCCACTTT
CASSRKDRGRGSPLHF
>TRBV20-1|TRBJ1-2|once|TRBD1
TGCAGTGCTACGGGACAGAACTATGGCTACACCTTC
CSATGQNYGYTF
>TRBV20-1|TRBJ2-7|few|TRBD1
TGCAGTGCTCCCGGACAGGGGACCGAGCAGTACTTC
CSAPGQGTEQYF
>TRBV7-3|TRBJ2-1|NA|TRBD1
TGTGCCAGCAGCGAAGACAGGGGTCAGAACAATGAGCAGTTCTTC
CASSEDRGQNNEQFF
>TRBV24-1|TRBJ2-1|NA|NA
TGTGCCACCAGTGATTTGCAGGCTAGCGAGGTTGAGCAGTTCTTC
CATSDLQASEVEQFF
>TRBV5-1|TRBJ2-7|many|NA
TGCGCCAGCAGCCTAGACCTGACCAGCTCCTACGAGCAGTACTTC
CASSLDLTSSYEQYF
>TRBV20-1|TRBJ2-7|NA|TRBD2
TGCAGTGCCAAAAGACTAGCGGGGATCCCCTACGAGCAGTACTTC
CSAKRLAGIPYEQYF
>TRBV5-5|TRBJ1-5|NA|NA
TGTGCCAGCGGACGGGACCCTGCCCTTAGCAATCAGCCCCAGCATTTT
CASGRDPALSNQPQHF
>TRBV29-1|TRBJ2-7|NA|NA
TGCAGCGTTGAAGTAGGGTCGGGGAACTACGAGCAGTACTTC
CSVEVGSGNYEQYF
>TRBV7-9|TRBJ2-1|NA|TRBD2
TGTGCCAGCAGCTTAGCAAGACTAGCGAGGGCCTACAATGAGCAGTTCTTC
CASSLARLARAYNEQFF
>TRBV9|TRBJ1-1|many|TRBD1
TGTGCCAGCAGCGCCACAGGGGGCTCGAAGGCGAACACTGAAGCTTTCTTT
CASSATGGSKANTEAFF